This entry describes one T cell receptor (beta chain). V gave up 4 bases and J gave up 9 bases, with 14 bases separating them. The germline V gene has CDR1 LGHDT and CDR2 YNNKEL (reference sequence). The CDR3 covers 13 residues. This sample is part of a study of control samples from healthy donors and cancer patients. The table came from immunoSEQ multiplex PCR; TCRdb's copy has only in-frame clones and leaves some out. The sample has 170,000 or so clones, around 93% seen once. The sequence came from a man between 18 and 29 years old in good health. The sequenced sample was blood. The J gene is TRBJ2-3, the V gene TRBV3-1 (or the pseudogene TRBV3-2); D remains ambiguous. CDR3 sequence: CASSPLRDGTQYF. CDR3 sequence (DNA): TGTGCCAGCAGCCCACTTAGGGATGGAACGCAGTATTTT.